This entry lists 27 T cell receptor beta chains sequenced from one sample in a study of blood T cell repertoires in COVID-19. Clones were read by immunoSEQ multiplex PCR, and TCRdb kept only the in-frame ones, dropping some. The profile shows hundreds of thousands of clones, approximately 90% of them singletons. Specimen: PBMCs or T cells enriched from blood (not recorded which). The receptors were gathered from a woman in her twenties or thirties with acute COVID-19.

This chain joins TRBV5-5 and TRBJ1-3; a possible D gene is TRBD1 (6 bases). The V end lost 1 base, the J end lost 0 bases, and 8 bases lay between the germline ends. CDR3 size: 15 residues. Germline V CDR1 and CDR2: SGHKS, YYEKEE (reference sequence). CDR3 sequence reads: CASSLTGFSGNTIYF. DNA for the CDR3: TGTGCCAGCAGCTTGACAGGGTTCTCTGGAAACACCATATATTTT.

The chain is built from TRBV19 and TRBJ2-2; 8 nucleotides agree with TRBD1. CDR1 LNHDA and CDR2 SQIVND come from the germline V gene (reference sequence). The CDR3 is made up of 14 amino acids. The J segment lost 4 bases and the V segment lost 6 bases, leaving 4 bases of the junction unmatched. CDR3 region: CASSDRGITGELFF. CDR3 nucleotides: TGTGCCAGTAGCGACAGGGGCATCACCGGGGAGCTGTTTTTT.

The chain is built from TRBV9 and TRBJ2-3; D perhaps matches TRBD2 (5 bases). The CDR3 is 15 amino acids. Trimming left V 5 bases short and J 3 bases short, with 16 bases between. CDR1 and CDR2 from the germline V gene are SGDLS and YYNGEE. The CDR3 region is CASSPRASGTDTQYF. CDR3 nucleotide sequence: TGTGCCAGCAGTCCGAGGGCGTCGGGTACAGATACGCAGTATTTT.

The V gene is TRBV3-1 (or the pseudogene TRBV3-2), the J gene TRBJ2-1, with 9 bases fitting TRBD2. Trimming at V came to 1 base and at J to 8 bases, leaving 6 bases not matched to a gene. Germline V gene sequence: CDR1 LGHDT, CDR2 YNNKEL (reference sequence). The CDR3 runs to 15 residues. CDR3 in amino acids: CASSQVSSGTDEQFF. In DNA form, the CDR3 reads TGTGCCAGCAGCCAAGTTTCTAGCGGGACGGATGAGCAGTTCTTC.

The chain couples TRBV7-9 to TRBJ2-2; 8 bases match TRBD2. This CDR3 is 14 amino acids long. CDR1 SEHNR and CDR2 FQNEAQ come from the germline V gene (reference sequence). Trimming cost V 5 bases and J 6 bases; bases outside gene matches: 5. The chain's CDR3 is CASSPRAGAGELFF. CDR3 coding DNA: TGTGCCAGCAGCCCACGAGCGGGGGCCGGGGAGCTGTTTTTT.

The rearrangement joins TRBV3-1 (or the pseudogene TRBV3-2) to TRBJ1-1; D is unclear. CDR1 and CDR2 (germline): LGHDT, YNNKEL (reference sequence). This CDR3 has 14 residues. The V gene lost 3 bases and the J gene lost 2 bases, with 10 bases spanning the gap. CDR3 coding DNA: TGTGCCAGCAGCCAGTACACCCCTAACACTGAAGCTTTCTTT. Protein product: CASSQYTPNTEAFF.

The chain is built from TRBV6-5 and TRBJ1-1; 7 nucleotides line up with TRBD1. The V gene's germline CDR1 is MNHEY and CDR2 SVGAGI. Unmatched junction bases numbered 4, after V lost 0 bases and J lost 6 bases. CDR3 length equals 14 residues. CDR3 nucleotide sequence: TGTGCCAGCAGTTACTCGGACAGGTTCGCTGAAGCTTTCTTT. Encoded protein: CASSYSDRFAEAFF.

This chain links TRBV7-9 with TRBJ2-3; TRBD1 agrees at 8 bases. From germline, CDR1 is SEHNR and CDR2 FQNEAQ (reference sequence). The CDR3 covers 13 residues. V was pared by 1 base and J by 14 bases, with 8 bases of the junction left unmatched. The CDR3 DNA sequence: TGTGCCAGCAGCTTAGGTGGACAGGGTATAAGGTATTTT. Its protein is CASSLGGQGIRYF. Based on the CDR3 plus reference TRBV7-9 and TRBJ2-3, the full variable domain is DTGVSQNPRHKITKRGQNVTFRCDPISEHNRLYWYRQTLGQGPEFLTYFQNEAQLEKSRLLSDRFSAERPKGSFSTLEIQRTEQGDSAMYLCASSLGGQGIRYFGPGTRLTVL.

The chain recombines TRBV15 with TRBJ2-3; 7 nucleotides agree with TRBD2. V was pared by 4 bases and J by 3 bases, with 10 bases of the junction left unmatched. The CDR3 contains 16 residues. Germline assignment: CDR1 LNHNV and CDR2 YYDKDF (reference sequence). This CDR3 is CATSMGLGRATDTQYF. For the CDR3, the DNA is TGTGCCACCAGCATGGGCCTTGGGAGGGCGACAGATACGCAGTATTTT.

A single count supports this clone. The gene calls are TRBV3-1 (or the pseudogene TRBV3-2) and TRBJ1-3, with TRBD1 identical over 7 bases. The germline gives CDR1 LGHDT, CDR2 YNNKEL (reference sequence). CDR3 size: 17 residues. With V trimmed by 0 bases and J by 4 bases, 9 bases remained unmatched. This CDR3 is CASSQDPGQPTGNTIYF. The CDR3 nucleotides read TGTGCCAGCAGCCAAGATCCGGGACAGCCGACGGGAAACACCATATATTTT.

J is TRBJ1-6 and V is TRBV19; D ambiguous. Looked up from germline, CDR1 is LNHDA and CDR2 is SQIVND (reference sequence). This CDR3 is built from 17 residues. V was cut by 6 bases and J by 4 bases, with 19 bases left in between. The CDR3 coding sequence is TGTGCCAGTAGACCATCGGGGAGGTCGCCTTATAATTCACCCCTCCACTTT. Protein sequence: CASRPSGRSPYNSPLHF. The full variable domain, with the rest looked up from reference TRBV19 and TRBJ1-6, is DGGITQSPKYLFRKEGQNVTLSCEQNLNHDAMYWYRQDPGQGLRLIYYSQIVNDFQKGDIAEGYSVSREKKESFPLTVTSAQKNPTAFYLCASRPSGRSPYNSPLHFGNGTRLTVT.

The rearrangement joins TRBV12-3 or TRBV12-4 to TRBJ1-2, with 9 bases aligning to TRBD1. The V gene end was trimmed by 7 bases and the J gene end by 4 bases; junction bases not matched to a gene: 4. This CDR3 has 13 amino acids. CDR3 nucleotide sequence: TGTGCCAGCACCGTGACAGGGGGCTATGGCTACACCTTC. It codes for CASTVTGGYGYTF.

The V and J genes are TRBV7-6 and TRBJ2-7; weak D call: TRBD1 (6 bases). The V end lost 4 bases, the J end lost 3 bases, and 16 bases lay between the germline ends. Per germline, CDR1 SGHVS and CDR2 FNYEAQ. This CDR3 spans 15 amino acids. The CDR3: CASSSNREKNYEQYF. As DNA, the CDR3 is TGTGCCAGCAGCTCCAACAGGGAAAAAAACTACGAGCAGTACTTC.

The chain combines TRBV5-1 with TRBJ2-3, with 14 bases that match TRBD2. There are 19 residues in the CDR3. Germline loops: CDR1 SGHRS, CDR2 YFSETQ. The junction had 15 bases not matched to a gene; V was cut back by 4 bases and J by 5 bases. Here the CDR3 reads CASSPSLTTSGRAEDTQYF. DNA for the CDR3: TGCGCCAGCAGCCCGTCACTAACGACTAGCGGGAGGGCCGAAGATACGCAGTATTTT.

This chain uses TRBV2 with TRBJ1-3; D is uncertain. CDR1 SNHLY and CDR2 FYNNEI come from the germline V gene. The CDR3 totals 14 residues. Trimming shortened V by 4 bases and J by 0 bases, and 7 bases separated the two germline ends. Written as DNA, the CDR3 is TGTGCCAGCAGTGGGAGCGCCTCTGGAAACACCATATATTTT. Translation: CASSGSASGNTIYF. The full variable domain, its missing parts supplied by reference TRBV2 and TRBJ1-3, is EPEVTQTPSHQVTQMGQEVILRCVPISNHLYFYWYRQILGQKVEFLVSFYNNEISEKSEIFDDQFSVERPDGSNFTLKIRSTKLEDSAMYFCASSGSASGNTIYFGEGSWLTVV.

The chain links TRBV11-2 to TRBJ2-5, with a weak D call TRBD1 (5 bases). The CDR3 loop spans 15 amino acids. Trimming left V 6 bases short and J 4 bases short, with 18 bases between. CDR1 and CDR2 from the germline V gene are SGHAT and FQNNGV. The CDR3: CASSQQRQSLETQYF. CDR3 in DNA: TGTGCCAGCAGTCAACAGAGACAGTCGTTAGAGACCCAGTACTTC.

This chain joins TRBV3-1 (or the pseudogene TRBV3-2) and TRBJ2-3, with 9 nucleotides matching TRBD2. Germline V gene sequence: CDR1 LGHDT, CDR2 YNNKEL (reference sequence). This CDR3 has 15 residues. Unmatched junction bases numbered 11, after V lost 8 bases and J lost 5 bases. The CDR3 loop is CASRVAGVKGDTQYF. The CDR3 coding sequence is TGTGCCAGCCGTGTAGCGGGGGTCAAGGGAGATACGCAGTATTTT.

In this sample, this clone turned up once. The chain links TRBV11-3 to TRBJ2-7; 10 nucleotides align to TRBD2. The CDR3 runs to 15 residues. V lost 5 bases to trimming and J lost 0 bases; unmatched junction nucleotides: 4. CDR1 SGHNT and CDR2 YENEEA come from the germline V gene. This chain's CDR3 is CASSPSGGSSYEQYF. The CDR3 nucleotides are TGTGCCAGCAGCCCTAGCGGGGGCAGCTCCTACGAGCAGTACTTC.

The gene calls are TRBV7-2 and TRBJ2-7; D might be TRBD1 (6 bases). Trimming pared 6 bases from V and 2 bases from J, leaving 14 bases between. This CDR3 region has 14 residues. CDR1 and CDR2 (germline): SGHTA, FQGNSA. CDR3 residues: CASSSKTGPYEQYF. The DNA of the CDR3 is TGTGCCAGCAGTTCAAAGACAGGTCCCTACGAGCAGTACTTC. The whole variable domain, filled in from reference TRBV7-2 and TRBJ2-7, reads GAGVSQSPSNKVTEKGKDVELRCDPISGHTALYWYRQSLGQGLEFLIYFQGNSAPDKSGLPSDRFSAERTGGSVSTLTIQRTQQEDSAVYLCASSSKTGPYEQYFGPGTRLTVT.

The V call is TRBV5-6, the J call TRBJ1-5; the D is unclear. Germline V lookup: CDR1 SGHDT, CDR2 YYEEEE. The length of the CDR3 is 17 residues. The V and J ends lost 0 bases and 2 bases respectively, with 15 bases between them. Here the CDR3 DNA reads TGTGCCAGCAGCTTGGCCGGGGAGCTGCTGCGCAATCAGCCCCAGCATTTT. Translating gives CASSLAGELLRNQPQHF.

This chain uses TRBV18 with TRBJ1-1; D may be TRBD1 (5 bases). Germline assignment: CDR1 KGHSH and CDR2 LQKENI. V shed 2 bases and J shed 0 bases, with 13 bases lying between them. This CDR3 region has 16 residues. In DNA, the CDR3 is TGTGCCAGCTCACCAGGGGCCGTCTCCATGAACACTGAAGCTTTCTTT. It specifies CASSPGAVSMNTEAFF.

The chain joins TRBV7-9 to TRBJ1-6, with 7 bases that match TRBD1. CDR1 and CDR2 from the germline V gene are SEHNR and FQNEAQ (reference sequence). The CDR3 loop spans 15 amino acids. J was trimmed by 8 bases and V by 1 base; bases with no gene match: 5. The CDR3 here is CASSLDSRGHSPLHF. The CDR3 nucleotides read TGTGCCAGCAGCTTAGATTCAAGGGGGCATTCACCCCTCCACTTT. The variable domain in full, completed from reference TRBV7-9 and TRBJ1-6, reads DTGVSQNPRHKITKRGQNVTFRCDPISEHNRLYWYRQTLGQGPEFLTYFQNEAQLEKSRLLSDRFSAERPKGSFSTLEIQRTEQGDSAMYLCASSLDSRGHSPLHFGNGTRLTVT.

The count of this clone is one. V is TRBV27 and J is TRBJ2-1; the match to TRBD1 covers 10 bases. The CDR3 contains 14 residues. The germline V gene has CDR1 MNHEY and CDR2 SMNVEV (reference sequence). V lost 5 bases, J lost 7 bases, and 5 bases stayed unmatched. CDR3 in amino acids: CASSDRGRMNEQFF. The DNA of the CDR3 is TGTGCCAGCAGTGACAGGGGGCGAATGAATGAGCAGTTCTTC.

The V and J genes are TRBV4-3 and TRBJ2-1, with no clear D. The CDR3 totals 13 residues. CDR1 and CDR2 from the germline V gene are LGHNA and YSLEER. V was clipped by 1 base and J by 4 bases, with 5 bases between them. CDR3 bases: TGCGCCAGCAGCCAAGTCGCGTACAATGAGCAGTTCTTC. Its translation: CASSQVAYNEQFF.

This clone was picked up one time. The chain couples TRBV10-3 to TRBJ1-1, with D possibly matching TRBD1 (6 bases). The CDR3 spans 14 residues. CDR1 ENHRY and CDR2 SYGVKD come from the germline V gene. Trimming pared 4 bases from V and 2 bases from J, leaving 11 bases between. The CDR3 region is CAISARTVNTEAFF. As DNA, the CDR3 is TGTGCCATCAGTGCCCGGACAGTTAACACTGAAGCTTTCTTT.

CDR3 nucleotides: TGTGCCAGCAGCCTCGGGACTAGCGGGAGATTCGCAGATACGCAGTATTTT. Translated: CASSLGTSGRFADTQYF. The chain carries TRBV7-9 and TRBJ2-3, with 14 bases lining up with TRBD2. The length of the CDR3 is 17 residues. With 5 bases clipped from V and 4 bases from J, the junction kept 8 bases outside the gene matches. Germline assignment: CDR1 SEHNR and CDR2 FQNEAQ (reference sequence).

This clone appeared a few times. V gene TRBV6-2 or TRBV6-3 combines with J gene TRBJ2-7, with D perhaps matching TRBD1 (7 bases). This CDR3 comprises 14 residues. Trimming shortened V by 5 bases and J by 1 base, and 12 bases separated the two germline ends. Looked up from germline, CDR1 is MNHEY and CDR2 is SVGEGT. The CDR3 here is CASSARGVSYEQYF. For the CDR3, the DNA is TGTGCCAGCAGTGCCAGGGGGGTATCCTACGAGCAGTACTTC.